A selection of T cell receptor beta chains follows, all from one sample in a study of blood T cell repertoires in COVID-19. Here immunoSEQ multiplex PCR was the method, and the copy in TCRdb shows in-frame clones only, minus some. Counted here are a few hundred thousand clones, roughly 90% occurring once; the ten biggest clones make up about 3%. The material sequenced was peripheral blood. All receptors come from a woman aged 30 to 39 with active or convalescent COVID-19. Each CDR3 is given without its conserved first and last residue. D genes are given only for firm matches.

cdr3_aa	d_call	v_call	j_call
ASSLGRGTGELF	-	TRBV5-1	TRBJ2-2
ASSLIGGVGDTQY	-	TRBV28	TRBJ2-3
ASSAGNYEQY	-	TRBV10-2	TRBJ2-7
ASSPRLGAYTYEQY	-	TRBV18	TRBJ2-7
ASSLEEGLALF	-	TRBV5-1	TRBJ1-4
ASSRDRAINSNQPQH	TRBD1	TRBV7-7	TRBJ1-5
ATSETSGGLWGTQY	TRBD2	TRBV24-1	TRBJ2-3
ASSPGGFTGELF	-	TRBV18	TRBJ2-2
ASSLETGPNYGYT	-	TRBV5-4	TRBJ1-2
AISDERVSNQPQH	-	TRBV10-3	TRBJ1-5
ASSRYRESGEAF	-	TRBV14	TRBJ1-1
ASSIGQNSYNEQF	-	TRBV19	TRBJ2-1
ASSQGVVSGDEQY	-	TRBV4-2	TRBJ2-7
ASSSPGTSGSNTDTQY	TRBD2	TRBV27	TRBJ2-3
ASSARSQETQY	-	TRBV2	TRBJ2-5
ASSPGTGGQPQH	TRBD1	TRBV28	TRBJ1-5
SAERQSEDEQF	-	TRBV29-1	TRBJ2-1
ASSYSPTGNYGYT	-	TRBV6-5	TRBJ1-2
ATLATGGNEQF	TRBD1	TRBV10-3	TRBJ2-1
ASSVGGAGGRNEQF	TRBD2	TRBV9	TRBJ2-1
ASSITGGAGYTEAF	TRBD1	TRBV7-2	TRBJ1-1
ARSQGGGETQY	-	TRBV7-5	TRBJ2-5
ASSSRTSCMGGTEAF	-	TRBV21-1	TRBJ1-1
AVRGAYTEAF	-	TRBV6-5	TRBJ1-1
ASSATSGDTGELF	TRBD2	TRBV28	TRBJ2-2